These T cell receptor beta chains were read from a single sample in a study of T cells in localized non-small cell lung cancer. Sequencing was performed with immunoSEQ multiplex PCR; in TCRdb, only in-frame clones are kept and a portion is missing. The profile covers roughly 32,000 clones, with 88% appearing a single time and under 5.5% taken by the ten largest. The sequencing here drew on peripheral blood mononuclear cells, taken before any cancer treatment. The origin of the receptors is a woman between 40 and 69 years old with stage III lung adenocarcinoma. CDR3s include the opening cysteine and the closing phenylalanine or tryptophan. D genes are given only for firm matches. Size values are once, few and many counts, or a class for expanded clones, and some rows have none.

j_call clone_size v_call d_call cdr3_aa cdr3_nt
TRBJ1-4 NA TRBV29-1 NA CSVAPGTTNEKLFF TGCAGCGTCGCGCCCGGGACAACTAATGAAAAACTGTTTTTT
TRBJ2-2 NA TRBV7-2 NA CASQDRNTGELFF TGTGCCAGCCAAGACAGAAACACCGGGGAGCTGTTTTTT
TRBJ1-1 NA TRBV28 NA CASKGGVTEAFF TGTGCCAGCAAGGGGGGGGTTACTGAAGCTTTCTTT
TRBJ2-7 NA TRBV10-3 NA CAIRDLTSHTYEQYF TGTGCCATCAGAGACCTGACTAGTCACACCTACGAGCAGTACTTC
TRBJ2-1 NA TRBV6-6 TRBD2 CASGTRTRRFGEQFF TGTGCCAGCGGGACCAGGACTAGAAGATTTGGTGAGCAGTTCTTC
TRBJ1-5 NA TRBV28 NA CASSTEPQHF TGTGCCAGCAGTACGGAGCCCCAGCATTTT
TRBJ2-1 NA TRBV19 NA CASNAWNEQFF TGTGCCAGTAATGCGTGGAATGAGCAGTTCTTC
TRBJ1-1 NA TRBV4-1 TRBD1 CASSQALDREGNTEAFF TGCGCCAGCAGCCAAGCCCTGGACAGGGAAGGGAACACTGAAGCTTTCTTT
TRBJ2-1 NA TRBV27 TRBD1 CASSPRTGGEQFF TGTGCCAGCAGTCCCCGGACAGGGGGTGAGCAGTTCTTC
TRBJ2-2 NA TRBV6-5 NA CASSTMGGGTGELFF TGTGCCAGCAGTACCATGGGGGGCGGCACCGGGGAGCTGTTTTTT
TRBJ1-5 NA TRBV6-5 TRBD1 CASSWGQQDQPQHF TGTGCCAGCAGTTGGGGACAGCAAGATCAGCCCCAGCATTTT
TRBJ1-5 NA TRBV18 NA CASSPIESNQPQHF TGTGCCAGCTCACCAATTGAAAGCAATCAGCCCCAGCATTTT
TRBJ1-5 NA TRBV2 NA CASRGQPDQPQHF TGTGCCAGCAGAGGACAGCCCGATCAGCCCCAGCATTTT
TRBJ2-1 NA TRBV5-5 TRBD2 CATSGLAGRNEQFF TGTGCCACGTCCGGTCTAGCGGGAAGGAATGAGCAGTTCTTC
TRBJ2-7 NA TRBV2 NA CASSEGRPPYEQYF TGTGCCAGCAGTGAAGGCCGACCCCCCTACGAGCAGTACTTC
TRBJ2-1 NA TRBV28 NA CASSLWNEQFF TGTGCCAGCAGTTTATGGAATGAGCAGTTCTTC
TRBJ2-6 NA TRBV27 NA CASTSQPRTARANVLTF TGTGCCAGCACCTCACAGCCCCGAACCGCCCGGGCCAACGTCCTGACTTTC
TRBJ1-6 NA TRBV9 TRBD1 CASSNQARTGELNSPLHF TGTGCCAGCAGCAACCAGGCTCGGACAGGGGAATTGAATTCACCCCTCCACTTT
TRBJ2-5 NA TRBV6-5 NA CASSYGGETQYF TGTGCCAGCAGTTACGGCGGAGAGACCCAGTACTTC
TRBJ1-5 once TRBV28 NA CASSSTGFPSDSNQPQHF TGTGCCAGCAGTTCTACGGGGTTTCCCTCGGATAGCAATCAGCCCCAGCATTTT
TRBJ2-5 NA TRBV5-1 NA CASSPQDPGGETQYF TGCGCCAGCAGCCCGCAGGACCCCGGTGGGGAGACCCAGTACTTC